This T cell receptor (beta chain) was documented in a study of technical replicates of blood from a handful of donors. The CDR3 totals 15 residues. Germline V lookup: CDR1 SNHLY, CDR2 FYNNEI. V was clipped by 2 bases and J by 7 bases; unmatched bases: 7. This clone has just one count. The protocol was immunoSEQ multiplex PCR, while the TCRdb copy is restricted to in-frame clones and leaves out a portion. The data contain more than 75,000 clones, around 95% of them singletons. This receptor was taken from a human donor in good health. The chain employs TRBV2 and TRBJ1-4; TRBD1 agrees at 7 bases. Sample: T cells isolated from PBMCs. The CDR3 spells CASSETGADGEKLFF. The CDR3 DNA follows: TGTGCCAGCAGTGAAACAGGGGCCGACGGTGAAAAACTGTTTTTT.